This TCR beta chain was found in a study of response to subunit inactivated influenza vaccine. TCRdb re-derived calls from the RT-PCR reads in MiXCR, one entry per CDR3 protein. Altogether roughly 790,000 distinct CDR3 sequences are present, less than 25% being singletons, with the ten largest covering 10%. Whole-study results and caveats: Only a handful of new T cells, the authors suggested, are recruited with each seasonal influenza vaccination.

Concerning this clonotype itself: Its antigen is still unknown.

The germline V gene has CDR1 ENHRY and CDR2 SYGVKD. The ends were cut back, 2 bases at V and 3 bases at J, with 8 bases in the middle. This CDR3 contains 15 residues. This receptor was identified in a man in his fifties who received an inactivated influenza vaccine. The J gene is TRBJ2-6, the V gene TRBV10-3; a possible D gene is TRBD2 (6 bases). The sample was PBMCs from blood, taken around 5 days after vaccination. CDR3 nucleotide sequence: TGTGCCATCAGTGAGGGGGGACTTGGGGCCAACGTCCTGACTTTC. It encodes CAISEGGLGANVLTF.